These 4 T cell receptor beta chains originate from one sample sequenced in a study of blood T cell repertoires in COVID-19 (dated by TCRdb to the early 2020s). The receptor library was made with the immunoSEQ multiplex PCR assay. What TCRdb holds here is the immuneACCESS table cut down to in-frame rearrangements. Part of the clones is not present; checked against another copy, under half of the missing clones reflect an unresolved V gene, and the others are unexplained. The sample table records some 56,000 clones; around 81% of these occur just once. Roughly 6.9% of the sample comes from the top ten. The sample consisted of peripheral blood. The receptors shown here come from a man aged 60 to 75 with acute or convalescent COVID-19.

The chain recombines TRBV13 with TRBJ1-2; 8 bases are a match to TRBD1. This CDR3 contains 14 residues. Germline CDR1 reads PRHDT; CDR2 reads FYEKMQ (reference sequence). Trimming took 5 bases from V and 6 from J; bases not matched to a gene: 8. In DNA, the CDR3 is TGTGCCAGCAGCCGGGGACAGGACGGGAATGGCTACACCTTC. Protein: CASSRGQDGNGYTF.

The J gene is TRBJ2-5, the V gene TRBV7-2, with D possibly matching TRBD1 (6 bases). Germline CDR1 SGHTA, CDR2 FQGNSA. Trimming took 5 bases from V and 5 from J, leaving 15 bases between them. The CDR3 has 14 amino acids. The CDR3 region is CASSLSTGQETQYF. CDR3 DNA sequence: TGTGCCAGCAGCCTAAGCACAGGGCAGGAGACCCAGTACTTC.

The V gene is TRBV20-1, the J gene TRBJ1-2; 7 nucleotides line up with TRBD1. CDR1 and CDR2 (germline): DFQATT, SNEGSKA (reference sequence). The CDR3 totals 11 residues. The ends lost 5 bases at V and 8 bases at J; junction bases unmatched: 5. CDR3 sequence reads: CSAWTGGGYTF. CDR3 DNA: TGCAGTGCTTGGACAGGTGGGGGCTACACCTTC.

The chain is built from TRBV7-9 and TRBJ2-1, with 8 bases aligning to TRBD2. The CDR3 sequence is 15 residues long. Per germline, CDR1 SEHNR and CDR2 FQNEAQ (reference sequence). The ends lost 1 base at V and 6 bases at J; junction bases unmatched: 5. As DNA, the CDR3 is TGTGCCAGCAGCTTAGACGGGGGGGTAAGCAATGAGCAGTTCTTC. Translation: CASSLDGGVSNEQFF. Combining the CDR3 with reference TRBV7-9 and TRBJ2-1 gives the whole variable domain DTGVSQNPRHKITKRGQNVTFRCDPISEHNRLYWYRQTLGQGPEFLTYFQNEAQLEKSRLLSDRFSAERPKGSFSTLEIQRTEQGDSAMYLCASSLDGGVSNEQFFGPGTRLTVL.